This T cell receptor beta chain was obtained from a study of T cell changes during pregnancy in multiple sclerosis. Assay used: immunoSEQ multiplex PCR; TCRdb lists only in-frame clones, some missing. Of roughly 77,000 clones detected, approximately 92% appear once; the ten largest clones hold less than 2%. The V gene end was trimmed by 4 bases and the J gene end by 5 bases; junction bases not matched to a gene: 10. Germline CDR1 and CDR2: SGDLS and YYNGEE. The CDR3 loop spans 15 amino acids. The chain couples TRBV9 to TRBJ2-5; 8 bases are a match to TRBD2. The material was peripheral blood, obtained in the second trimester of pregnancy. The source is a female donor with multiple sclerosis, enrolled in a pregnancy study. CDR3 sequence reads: CASSPRTSWVETQYF. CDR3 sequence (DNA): TGTGCCAGCAGCCCCCGGACTAGCTGGGTGGAGACCCAGTACTTC.